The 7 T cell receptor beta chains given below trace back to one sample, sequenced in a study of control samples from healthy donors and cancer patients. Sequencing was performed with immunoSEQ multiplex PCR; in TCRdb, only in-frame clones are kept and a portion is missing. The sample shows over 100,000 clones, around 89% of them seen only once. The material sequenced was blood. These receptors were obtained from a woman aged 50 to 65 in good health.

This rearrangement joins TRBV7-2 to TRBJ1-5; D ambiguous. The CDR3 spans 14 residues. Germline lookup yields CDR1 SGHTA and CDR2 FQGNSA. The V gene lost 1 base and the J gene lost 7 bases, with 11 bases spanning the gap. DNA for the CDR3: TGTGCCAGCAGCTTAGAAGTCGCATACCAGCCCCAGCATTTT. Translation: CASSLEVAYQPQHF.

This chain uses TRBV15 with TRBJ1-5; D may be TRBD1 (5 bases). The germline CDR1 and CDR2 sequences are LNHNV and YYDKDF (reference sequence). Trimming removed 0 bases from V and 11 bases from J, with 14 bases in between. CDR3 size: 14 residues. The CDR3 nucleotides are TGTGCCACCAGCAGAGATGAGGGGTCGACGACCCAGCATTTT. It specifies CATSRDEGSTTQHF.

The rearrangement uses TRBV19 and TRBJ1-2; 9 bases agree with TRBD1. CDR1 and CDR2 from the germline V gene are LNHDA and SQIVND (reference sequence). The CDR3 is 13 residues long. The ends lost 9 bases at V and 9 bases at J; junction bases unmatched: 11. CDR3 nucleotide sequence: TGTGCCAGCGCACCCGGGACAGGGATGCGCTACACCTTC. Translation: CASAPGTGMRYTF.

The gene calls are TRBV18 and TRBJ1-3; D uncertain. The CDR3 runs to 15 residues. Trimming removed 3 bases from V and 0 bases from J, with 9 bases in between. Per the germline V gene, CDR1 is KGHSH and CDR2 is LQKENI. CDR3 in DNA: TGTGCCAGCTCACCGGGAGCTGACTCTGGAAACACCATATATTTT. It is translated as CASSPGADSGNTIYF.

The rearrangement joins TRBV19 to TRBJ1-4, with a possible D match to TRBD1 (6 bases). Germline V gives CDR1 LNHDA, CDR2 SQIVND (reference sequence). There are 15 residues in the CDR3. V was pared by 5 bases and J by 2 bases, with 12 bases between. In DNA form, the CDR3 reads TGTGCCAGTAGTCAACACAGGGAGACTAATGAAAAACTGTTTTTT. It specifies CASSQHRETNEKLFF.

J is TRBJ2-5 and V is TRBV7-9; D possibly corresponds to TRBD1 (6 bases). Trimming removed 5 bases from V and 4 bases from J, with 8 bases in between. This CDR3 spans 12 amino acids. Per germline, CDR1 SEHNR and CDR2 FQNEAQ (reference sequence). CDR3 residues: CASSKGGETQYF. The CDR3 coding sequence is TGTGCCAGCAGCAAAGGGGGAGAGACCCAGTACTTC.

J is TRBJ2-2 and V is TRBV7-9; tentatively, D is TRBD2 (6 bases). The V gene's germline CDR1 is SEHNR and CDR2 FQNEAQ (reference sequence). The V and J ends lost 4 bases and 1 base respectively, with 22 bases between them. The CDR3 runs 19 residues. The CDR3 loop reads CASSSVPRRGLKNTGELFF. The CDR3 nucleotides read TGTGCCAGCAGCTCAGTTCCCCGCCGGGGACTGAAGAACACCGGGGAGCTGTTTTTT.